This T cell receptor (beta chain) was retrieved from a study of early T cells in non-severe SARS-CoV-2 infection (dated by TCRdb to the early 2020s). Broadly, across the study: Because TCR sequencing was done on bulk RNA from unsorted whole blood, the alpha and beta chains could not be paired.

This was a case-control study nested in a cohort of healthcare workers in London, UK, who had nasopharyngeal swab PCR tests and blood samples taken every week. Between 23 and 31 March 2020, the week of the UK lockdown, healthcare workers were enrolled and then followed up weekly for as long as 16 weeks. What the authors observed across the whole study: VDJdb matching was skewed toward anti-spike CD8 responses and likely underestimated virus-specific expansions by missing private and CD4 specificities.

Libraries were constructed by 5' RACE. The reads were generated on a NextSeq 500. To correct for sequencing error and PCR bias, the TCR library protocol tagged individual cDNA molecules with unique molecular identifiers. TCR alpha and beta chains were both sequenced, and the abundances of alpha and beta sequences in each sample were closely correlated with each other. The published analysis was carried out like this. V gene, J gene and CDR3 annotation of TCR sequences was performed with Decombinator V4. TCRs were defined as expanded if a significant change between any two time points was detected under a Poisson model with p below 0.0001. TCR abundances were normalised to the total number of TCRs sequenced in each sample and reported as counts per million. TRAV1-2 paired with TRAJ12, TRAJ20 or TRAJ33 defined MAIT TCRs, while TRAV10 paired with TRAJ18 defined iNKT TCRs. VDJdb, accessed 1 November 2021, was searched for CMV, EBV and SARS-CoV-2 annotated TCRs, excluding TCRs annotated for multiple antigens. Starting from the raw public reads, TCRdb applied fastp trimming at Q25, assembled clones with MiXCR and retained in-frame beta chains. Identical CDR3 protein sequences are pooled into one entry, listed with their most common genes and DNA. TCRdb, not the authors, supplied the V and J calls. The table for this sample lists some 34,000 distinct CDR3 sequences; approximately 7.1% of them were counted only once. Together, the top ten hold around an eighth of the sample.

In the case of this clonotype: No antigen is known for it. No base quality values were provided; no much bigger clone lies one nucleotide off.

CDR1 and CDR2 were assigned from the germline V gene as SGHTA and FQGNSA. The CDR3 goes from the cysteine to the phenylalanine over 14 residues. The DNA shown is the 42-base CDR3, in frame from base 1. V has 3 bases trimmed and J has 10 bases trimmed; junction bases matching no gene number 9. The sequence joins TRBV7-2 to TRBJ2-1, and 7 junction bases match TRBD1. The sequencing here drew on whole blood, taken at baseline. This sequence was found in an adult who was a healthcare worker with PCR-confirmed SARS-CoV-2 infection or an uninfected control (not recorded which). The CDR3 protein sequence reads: CASSFARGLEEQFF. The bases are TGTGCCAGCAGCTTCGCGAGGGGGCTCGAGGAGCAGTTCTTC. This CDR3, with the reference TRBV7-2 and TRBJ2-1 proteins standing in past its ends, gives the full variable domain GAGVSQSPSNKVTEKGKDVELRCDPISGHTALYWYRQSLGQGLEFLIYFQGNSAPDKSGLPSDRFSAERTGGSVSTLTIQRTQQEDSAVYLCASSFARGLEEQFFGPGTRLTVL.